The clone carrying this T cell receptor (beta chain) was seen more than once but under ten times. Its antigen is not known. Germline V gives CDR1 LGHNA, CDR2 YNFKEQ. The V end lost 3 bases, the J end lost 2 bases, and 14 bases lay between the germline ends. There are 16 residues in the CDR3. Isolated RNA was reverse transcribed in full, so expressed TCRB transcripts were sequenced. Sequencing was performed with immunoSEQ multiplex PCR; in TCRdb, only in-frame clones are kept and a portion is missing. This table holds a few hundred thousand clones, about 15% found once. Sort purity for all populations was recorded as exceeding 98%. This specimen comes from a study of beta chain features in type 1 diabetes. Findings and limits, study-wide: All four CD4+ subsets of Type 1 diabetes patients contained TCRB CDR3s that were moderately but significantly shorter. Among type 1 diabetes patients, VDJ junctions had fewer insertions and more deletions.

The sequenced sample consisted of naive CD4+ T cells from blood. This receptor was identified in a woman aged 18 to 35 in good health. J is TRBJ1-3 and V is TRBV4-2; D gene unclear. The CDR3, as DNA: TGTGCCAGCAGCCATAGCGGACGGACGGCTGGAAACACCATATATTTT. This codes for CASSHSGRTAGNTIYF.